The text below deals with one TCR beta chain. Germline CDR1 KGHSH, CDR2 LQKENI. CDR3 length equals 13 residues. V dropped 1 base and J dropped 8; count of bases not matched to a gene: 3. The data were obtained in a study of T cell changes during pregnancy in multiple sclerosis. Only in-frame clones appear in the TCRdb table, and some are missing; sequencing was by immunoSEQ multiplex PCR. Of about 44,000 clones in the sample, around 96% were seen once. This rearrangement joins TRBV18 to TRBJ1-1, with 8 bases lining up with TRBD1. This clonotype was obtained from a female donor with multiple sclerosis, enrolled in a pregnancy study. The sample in question was peripheral blood, obtained in the second trimester of pregnancy. CDR3 nucleotides: TGTGCCAGCTCACCACGACAGGGGTGGGAAGCTTTCTTT. Protein: CASSPRQGWEAFF.